Presented here are 15 T cell receptor beta chains from one specimen sequenced in a study of cytomegalovirus exposure and HLA in healthy donors. PCR involved 60 Vbeta and 13 Jbeta primers. Assay: immunoSEQ multiplex PCR; the TCRdb copy retains only in-frame clones and omits some. There are 25,000 to 35,000 clones in the sample; roughly 69% occur only once, and about 21% lies in the top ten. The sample taken for sequencing was PBMCs. All receptors come from a man aged 50 to 60 in good health and CMV-seropositive.

The chain joins TRBV30 to TRBJ1-6; 10 bases align to TRBD1. Germline V gives CDR1 GTSNPN, CDR2 SVGIG (reference sequence). The CDR3 length is 15 residues. Unmatched junction bases numbered 6, after V lost 3 bases and J lost 7 bases. The CDR3 region is CAWSGQGGTNSPLHF. In DNA, the CDR3 is TGTGCCTGGAGCGGACAGGGGGGAACGAATTCACCCCTCCACTTT.

This chain joins TRBV30 and TRBJ1-3; the D is unclear. Trimming took off 4 bases at V and 5 bases at J, with 6 bases between the two ends. The CDR3 has 11 residues. CDR1 and CDR2 from the germline V gene are GTSNPN and SVGIG (reference sequence). As DNA, the CDR3 is TGTGCCTGGACAGGAAGAAACACCATATATTTT. It yields the protein CAWTGRNTIYF.

The rearrangement uses TRBV2 and TRBJ2-7; D gene unclear. Germline loops: CDR1 SNHLY, CDR2 FYNNEI. The V end lost 6 bases, the J end lost 1 base, and 4 bases lay between the germline ends. This CDR3 comprises 11 residues. DNA for the CDR3: TGTGCCAGCAGCCTATCCTACGAGCAGTACTTC. It codes for CASSLSYEQYF. Supplemented by reference TRBV2 and TRBJ2-7, the full variable domain reads EPEVTQTPSHQVTQMGQEVILRCVPISNHLYFYWYRQILGQKVEFLVSFYNNEISEKSEIFDDQFSVERPDGSNFTLKIRSTKLEDSAMYFCASSLSYEQYFGPGTRLTVT.

The rearrangement uses TRBV6-5 and TRBJ2-3; D gene ambiguous. The ends were cut back, 2 bases at V and 0 bases at J, with 6 bases in the middle. Germline CDR1 reads MNHEY; CDR2 reads SVGAGI. The CDR3 spans 14 residues. The CDR3 nucleotides are TGTGCCAGCAGTTACCGGAGAAGCACAGATACGCAGTATTTT. Protein product: CASSYRRSTDTQYF.

This chain connects TRBV4-3 to TRBJ1-2, with no clear D. The V gene lost 0 bases and the J gene lost 0 bases, with 11 bases spanning the gap. Germline V gene sequence: CDR1 LGHNA, CDR2 YSLEER. The CDR3 has 16 amino acids. DNA of the CDR3: TGCGCCAGCAGCCAAGATTATCCCAGATCTAACTATGGCTACACCTTC. As protein: CASSQDYPRSNYGYTF.

The sample holds one count of this clone. The V and J genes are TRBV11-3 and TRBJ2-7; TRBD2 is a possible D gene (5 bases). This CDR3 spans 13 amino acids. Germline values: CDR1 SGHNT, CDR2 YENEEA. Trimming removed 1 base from V and 5 bases from J, with 9 bases in between. CDR3 region: CASSLGGADEQYF. CDR3 DNA: TGTGCCAGCAGCTTAGGGGGAGCGGACGAGCAGTACTTC.

The V and J genes are TRBV30 and TRBJ2-5; 7 bases agree with TRBD2. Looked up from germline, CDR1 is GTSNPN and CDR2 is SVGIG (reference sequence). The J segment lost 6 bases and the V segment lost 3 bases, leaving 7 bases of the junction unmatched. This CDR3 has 13 residues. CDR3 in DNA: TGTGCCTGGAGCGCTAGCGGTTTTAAGACCCAGTACTTC. This sequence encodes CAWSASGFKTQYF.

This clone was observed a few times. This chain uses TRBV9 with TRBJ2-1; unclear D gene. Germline assignment: CDR1 SGDLS and CDR2 YYNGEE. The CDR3 contains 12 residues. The germline V and J ends were trimmed by 0 bases and 9 bases, with 7 bases remaining between them. CDR3: CASSVEGGEQFF. In nucleotides, the CDR3 is TGTGCCAGCAGCGTAGAAGGCGGTGAGCAGTTCTTC.

This clone was seen more than once but under ten times. The chain carries TRBV4-3 and TRBJ2-7; no definite D call. V was pared by 0 bases and J by 2 bases, with 8 bases between. CDR1 and CDR2 (germline): LGHNA, YSLEER. The CDR3 contains 14 residues. DNA of the CDR3: TGCGCCAGCAGCCAAGATTGGCAGACCTACGAGCAGTACTTC. This encodes CASSQDWQTYEQYF.

The chain employs TRBV10-1 and TRBJ2-7; perhaps TRBD1 as D (6 bases). The V end lost 5 bases, the J end lost 0 bases, and 8 bases lay between the germline ends. The germline V gene encodes CDR1 WNHNN and CDR2 SYGVQD (reference sequence). The CDR3 covers 13 residues. CDR3 residues: CASSQGISYEQYF. CDR3 nucleotide sequence: TGCGCCAGCAGTCAGGGGATCTCCTACGAGCAGTACTTC.

V is TRBV4-2 and J is TRBJ2-1; 10 bases match TRBD2. Germline V CDR1 and CDR2: LGHNA, YNFKEQ. The CDR3 loop spans 16 amino acids. V was clipped by 2 bases and J by 4 bases; unmatched bases: 5. CDR3: CASSQITSGVYNEQFF. The CDR3, as DNA: TGTGCCAGCAGCCAAATAACTAGCGGGGTATACAATGAGCAGTTCTTC.

The rearrangement joins TRBV30 to TRBJ2-1; D might be TRBD2 (5 bases). The V gene lost 0 bases and the J gene lost 0 bases, with 9 bases spanning the gap. Looked up from germline, CDR1 is GTSNPN and CDR2 is SVGIG (reference sequence). This CDR3 has 15 residues. In nucleotides, the CDR3 is TGTGCCTGGAGTGTACCGGGGAGCTCCTACAATGAGCAGTTCTTC. Protein: CAWSVPGSSYNEQFF.

A few counts support this clone. The V gene is TRBV4-2, the J gene TRBJ1-2, with D hard to call. V shed 0 bases and J shed 0 bases, with 8 bases lying between them. Germline lookup yields CDR1 LGHNA and CDR2 YNFKEQ. This CDR3 spans 15 amino acids. The CDR3 spells CASSQEHAANYGYTF. The CDR3 DNA sequence: TGTGCCAGCAGCCAAGAACACGCCGCTAACTATGGCTACACCTTC.

In its sample, this clone was seen once. V is TRBV7-2 and J is TRBJ2-3, with 10 bases that match TRBD2. V lost 6 bases to trimming and J lost 3 bases; unmatched junction nucleotides: 6. Looked up from germline, CDR1 is SGHTA and CDR2 is FQGNSA. CDR3 length: 15 amino acids. The CDR3, as DNA: TGTGCCAGCAGTTTTACTAGCGGGGATACAGATACGCAGTATTTT. It specifies CASSFTSGDTDTQYF.

V gene TRBV7-9 combines with J gene TRBJ2-7; 7 nucleotides match TRBD2. The CDR3 covers 14 residues. Unmatched junction bases numbered 12, after V lost 7 bases and J lost 6 bases. The V gene's germline CDR1 is SEHNR and CDR2 FQNEAQ (reference sequence). The CDR3 DNA reads TGTGCCAGCAACGAATTTGGGAGGGGCGGCGAGCAGTACTTC. It codes for CASNEFGRGGEQYF.